This T cell receptor beta chain was profiled in a study of Tregs in tolerant kidney transplant recipients (dated by TCRdb to between 2019 and 2020). As for the study more broadly: The study used TCRbeta sequencing to identify donor-specific regulatory T cells before combined kidney and bone marrow transplantation, then tracked those cells after transplant. In 3 healthy controls, several methods of expanding Tregs specific for an allogeneic donor were compared by TCRbeta repertoire sequencing. Overall results and qualifications from the work: Because only a small number of patients were included, the study had limitations, and the results will need to be validated in larger populations as well as under other immunosuppression protocols. Biological reproducibility was not directly addressed, though technical replication error appeared minimal. Expanding Tregs with activated donor B cells appeared to identify the most biologically relevant and donor-specific TCRbeta repertoire.

Unstimulated Tregs (CD4+CD25+CD127-), CD4+ non-Tregs (CD4+CD25-), CD4 and CD8 cells were FACS-sorted from thawed PBMCs. Blood from healthy controls was obtained either from healthy volunteers or as purchased buffy coats. Healthy control blood was processed to PBMCs by Ficoll density gradient and cryopreserved, and patient PBMCs were collected before and after transplant. As to this clone: There is no known antigen for this receptor. Within one base of it there is no much larger clone, and no base qualities were kept.

For TCRbeta CDR3 sequencing, genomic DNA was extracted from sorted cells using the QIAGEN DNeasy Blood and Tissue Kit. Through immunoSEQ, high-throughput TCRbeta CDR3 sequencing was done commercially, including PCR amplification with internal controls and bias correction. The published analysis was carried out like this. Unique productive TCRbeta sequences were defined by CDR3 nucleotide sequence where primers matched, and otherwise by CDR3 amino acid sequence together with Vbeta and Jbeta genes. Sorting error was corrected by removing sequences shared between sorted populations at a frequency ratio of 2:1 or less, and the remaining shared sequences were assigned to the higher population. A sequence counted as donor-reactive if, in CFSE-low cells, the sequence had a frequency of at least 0.01% and was expanded at least 5-fold compared with unstimulated cells. Jensen-Shannon divergence, calculated on the top 100 TCRbeta sequences ranked by frequency, was used to quantify repertoire divergence. When a sample had multiple sequencing runs, each run was corrected for sorting error separately and the runs were then pooled. TCRdb retrieved this table from immuneACCESS and kept in-frame rearrangements only. Not all clones are present; in checked studies, unresolved V genes account for under half, and no reason is known for the remainder. V and J calls and clone size follow that table, whereas D and trimming were derived from the DNA. This sample lists tens of thousands of clones; around four fifths were detected once. The ten biggest clones cover 4% to 6.5% of the sample.

The sequenced material came from CD4+ T cells from blood. The sequence came from a human donor in good health.

The CDR3 here reads CASSWIGADTDTQYF. The sequence in DNA is TGCGCCAGCAGCTGGATAGGAGCGGACACAGATACGCAGTATTTT. Here the chain combines TRBV5-1 and TRBJ2-3; 5 matching bases give a weak D call of TRBD2. The CDR3 goes from the cysteine to the phenylalanine over 15 residues. Solely the CDR3 DNA is kept, with 45 bases framed from the first base. Per the germline V gene, SGHRS is the CDR1 and YFSETQ is the CDR2. Trimming takes 3 bases from V and 2 bases from J, and the germline ends sit 13 bases apart.